This T cell receptor beta chain stems from a study of T cell responses to AZD1222 COVID-19 vaccine. Study-level findings and limits: Dominant at 160-218 and 743-854, vaccine-associated CD4 TCRs also spanned spike. None of the repertoires were sampled until the peak T cell response had passed. The donors showed a predominance of white British ancestry and of females, with possible underestimation of clonal diversity.

As concerns this clone: Its antigen is unidentified.

Second-dose intervals near 4 or 12 weeks were combined. Produced via immunoSEQ multiplex PCR; TCRdb's table is partial and in-frame only. The table records about 150,000 clones, 91% of them present only once. With 1 base removed from V and 1 base from J, the gap between germline ends came to 4 bases. CDR1 is KGHSY and CDR2 is FQNENV in the germline V gene. The CDR3 is 13 amino acids. This chain uses TRBV16 with TRBJ2-5; D uncertain. The clonotype originates from an adult who received the AZD1222 COVID-19 vaccine. Sequencing used peripheral blood, obtained 28 days after the second AZD1222 dose. CDR3 nucleotide sequence: TGTGCCAGCAGCCAATTCGGCCAAGAGACCCAGTACTTC. Amino acids: CASSQFGQETQYF.